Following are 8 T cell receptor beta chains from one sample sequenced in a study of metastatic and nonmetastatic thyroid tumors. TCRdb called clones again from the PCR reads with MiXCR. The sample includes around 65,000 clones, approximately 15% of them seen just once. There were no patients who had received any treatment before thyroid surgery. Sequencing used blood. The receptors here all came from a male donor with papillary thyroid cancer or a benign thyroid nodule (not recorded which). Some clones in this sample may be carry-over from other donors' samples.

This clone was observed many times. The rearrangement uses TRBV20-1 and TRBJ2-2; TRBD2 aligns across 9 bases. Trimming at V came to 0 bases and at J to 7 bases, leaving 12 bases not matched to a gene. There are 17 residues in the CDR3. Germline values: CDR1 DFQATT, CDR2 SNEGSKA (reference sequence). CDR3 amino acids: CSARDPGGRAAGGELFF. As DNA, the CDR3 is TGCAGTGCTAGAGATCCCGGCGGGAGGGCCGCAGGCGGGGAGCTGTTTTTT.

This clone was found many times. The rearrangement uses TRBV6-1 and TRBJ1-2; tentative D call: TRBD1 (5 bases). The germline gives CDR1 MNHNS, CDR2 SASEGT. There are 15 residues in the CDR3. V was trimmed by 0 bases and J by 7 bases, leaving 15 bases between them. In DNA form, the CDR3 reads TGTGCCAGCAGTGAAGCGAGCAGGGTTTATGCTGGCTACACCTTC. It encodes CASSEASRVYAGYTF.

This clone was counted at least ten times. CDR3 region: CASSFGSAEQFF. CDR3 bases: TGTGCCAGCAGCTTCGGCAGTGCTGAGCAGTTCTTC. This chain links TRBV13 with TRBJ2-1; no clear D. The length of the CDR3 is 12 residues. V lost 3 bases to trimming and J lost 9 bases, with 9 bases between them. Germline V gene lookup returns CDR1 PRHDT and CDR2 FYEKMQ (reference sequence).

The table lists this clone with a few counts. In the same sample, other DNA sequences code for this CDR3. The CDR3 sequence: CSARDAGGIRPYF. CDR3 DNA: TGCAGTGCTAGAGATGCTGGGGGAATTAGGCCGTACTTC. The gene calls are TRBV20-1 and TRBJ2-7; D possibly matches TRBD1 or TRBD2 (5 bases each). V lost 0 bases, J lost 12 bases, and 18 bases lay in between. CDR1 DFQATT and CDR2 SNEGSKA come from the germline V gene (reference sequence). CDR3 length equals 13 residues.

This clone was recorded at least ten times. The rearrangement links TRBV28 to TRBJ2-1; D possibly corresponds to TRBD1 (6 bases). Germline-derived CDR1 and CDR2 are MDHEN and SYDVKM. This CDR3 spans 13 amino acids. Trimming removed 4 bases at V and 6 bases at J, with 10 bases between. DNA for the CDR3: TGTGCCAGCAGTTCCGGGACAATCAATGAGCAGTTCTTC. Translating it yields CASSSGTINEQFF.

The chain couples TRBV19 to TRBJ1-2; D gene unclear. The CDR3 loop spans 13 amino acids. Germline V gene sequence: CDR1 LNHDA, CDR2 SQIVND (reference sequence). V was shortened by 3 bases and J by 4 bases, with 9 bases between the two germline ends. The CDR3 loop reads CASSMVPRYGYTF. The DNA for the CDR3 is TGTGCCAGTAGTATGGTACCCCGCTATGGCTACACCTTC.

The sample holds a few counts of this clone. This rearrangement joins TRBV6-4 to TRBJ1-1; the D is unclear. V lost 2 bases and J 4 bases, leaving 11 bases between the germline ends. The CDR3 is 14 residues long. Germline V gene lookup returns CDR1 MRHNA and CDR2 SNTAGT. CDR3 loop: CASSDTSSSTEAFF. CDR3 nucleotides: TGTGCCAGCAGTGACACCTCAAGTTCCACTGAAGCTTTCTTT.

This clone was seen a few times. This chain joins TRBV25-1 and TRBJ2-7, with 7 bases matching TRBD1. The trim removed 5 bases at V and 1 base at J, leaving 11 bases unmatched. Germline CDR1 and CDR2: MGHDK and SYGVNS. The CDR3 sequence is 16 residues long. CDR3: CASSLPPQGVSYEQYF. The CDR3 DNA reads TGTGCCAGCAGTCTACCCCCCCAGGGGGTGTCCTACGAGCAGTACTTC.